These T cell receptor beta chains were read from a single sample in a study of cytotoxic CD8 clonotypes in ibrutinib-treated CLL. Clones were sequenced by immunoSEQ multiplex PCR, and TCRdb holds only the in-frame ones, with some missing. The sample records 40,000 to 50,000 clones, more than 55% being singletons. This sample comprised PBMCs, obtained after 24 months of ibrutinib treatment. These receptors originate from a human donor with chronic lymphocytic leukemia. The CDR3 runs from the conserved cysteine through the conserved F or W. The D gene is left open where the match is weak. Size values are once, few and many counts, or a class for expanded clones, and some rows have none.

>TRBJ2-1|TRBD2|TRBV7-9|.
CASSVGSGAGNEQFF
TGTGCCAGCAGCGTGGGGAGCGGGGCGGGCAATGAGCAGTTCTTC
>TRBJ1-2|TRBD1|TRBV5-6|once
CASSLPGQGDYGYTF
TGTGCCAGCAGCTTGCCGGGACAGGGGGACTATGGCTACACCTTC
>TRBJ2-2|.|TRBV7-6|.
CASSLDGTGELFF
TGTGCCAGCAGCTTAGACGGCACCGGGGAGCTGTTTTTT
>TRBJ2-3|.|TRBV4-1|.
CASSQDEDTQYF
TGCGCCAGCAGCCAGGACGAGGATACGCAGTATTTT
>TRBJ2-7|.|TRBV5-4|few
CASSLVPSYEQYF
TGTGCCAGCAGCTTGGTTCCCTCCTACGAGCAGTACTTC
>TRBJ1-2|.|TRBV6-1|once
CASSSGATTYGYTF
TGTGCCAGCAGCTCAGGGGCTACCACCTATGGCTACACCTTC
>TRBJ1-5|.|TRBV6-1|.
CASSERSQPQHF
TGTGCCAGCAGTGAAAGGTCCCAGCCCCAGCATTTT
>TRBJ1-3|TRBD1|TRBV19|few
CASAVGQGGNTIYF
TGTGCCTCCGCGGTGGGACAGGGCGGAAACACCATATATTTT
>TRBJ1-1|.|TRBV19|.
CASSQTGLGTEAFF
TGTGCCAGTAGCCAGACGGGACTGGGCACTGAAGCTTTCTTT
>TRBJ2-5|TRBD1|TRBV4-1|once
CASSRTGGGETQYF
TGCGCCAGCAGTCGCACAGGGGGTGGGGAGACCCAGTACTTC
>TRBJ2-5|TRBD2|TRBV25-1|few
CASSESAGGLETQYF
TGTGCCAGCAGTGAATCAGCGGGGGGCCTAGAGACCCAGTACTTC
>TRBJ2-3|.|TRBV11-2|.
CASSSRALLVTQYF
TGTGCCAGCAGCTCCCGGGCCCTCTTGGTTACGCAGTATTTT
>TRBJ2-1|.|TRBV19|.
CASSMTGPYNEQFF
TGTGCCAGTAGTATGACGGGGCCCTACAATGAGCAGTTCTTC